This TCR beta chain was profiled in a study of control samples from healthy donors and cancer patients. Germline CDR1 reads MDHEN; CDR2 reads SYDVKM. There are 13 residues in the CDR3. The V gene lost 7 bases and the J gene lost 6 bases, with 16 bases spanning the gap. Libraries were prepared by immunoSEQ multiplex PCR; TCRdb keeps only in-frame clonotypes and omits some of them. The table has 130,000 or so clones, roughly 94% seen once. This chain uses TRBV28 with TRBJ2-7; tentatively, D is TRBD1 or TRBD2 (6 bases each). Material: blood. The TCR was taken from a man aged 35-49 years in good health. In DNA, the CDR3 is TGTGCCAGCAACGGGGGCAGTTCGTTCGAGCAGTACTTC. Encoded protein: CASNGGSSFEQYF. The full variable domain, in which reference TRBV28 and TRBJ2-7 provide the parts outside the CDR3, is DVKVTQSSRYLVKRTGEKVFLECVQDMDHENMFWYRQDPGLGLRLIYFSYDVKMKEKGDIPEGYSVSREKKERFSLILESASTNQTSMYLCASNGGSSFEQYFGPGTRLTVT.